These 25 T cell receptor beta chains were sequenced from one sample in a study of regulatory T cells in long-lasting Graves disease. HTBI primers from iRepertoire and Arm-PCR of CDR3 regions yielded the TCR beta libraries. Via MiXCR, TCRdb re-called the multiplex PCR reads, giving one row per CDR3 protein. Here the sample spans roughly 500,000 distinct CDR3 sequences, less than 15% being singletons. Indicated time point: newly diagnosed GD, antithyroid drugs for less than 3 months. With RNA extracted from PBMCs as input, the TCR library was made. The same sample was also used in a study of T cells in Graves' hyperthyroidism and ophthalmopathy.

Sequenced here: peripheral blood mononuclear cells (PBMCs), sampled at new diagnosis, from a patient treated with antithyroid drugs. The receptor source for this set is a woman between 50 and 59 years old with Graves disease.

This clonotype was seen ten or more times. The chain carries TRBV3-1 and TRBJ1-1; 11 nucleotides align to TRBD1. This CDR3 spans 16 amino acids. V gave up 4 bases and J gave up 6 bases; unmatched junction bases: 10. CDR1 is LGHDT, CDR2 YNNKEL, per germline (reference sequence). The CDR3 bases are TGTGCCAGCAGCCCCCTGGAGGGACAGGGGGAGGCTGAAGCTTTCTTT. Its protein product is CASSPLEGQGEAEAFF.

In this sample, this clonotype turned up many times. The J gene is TRBJ2-3, the V gene TRBV6-2 or TRBV6-3; 11 nucleotides align to TRBD2. CDR1 is MNHEY and CDR2 is SVGEGT in the germline V gene. After removal of 5 bases from V and 3 bases from J, the junction contained 13 bases not matched to a gene. The CDR3 runs 18 residues. The CDR3 bases are TGTGCCAGCAGTGAAACCCACCGACTAGCGGGAAGGACAGATACGCAGTATTTT. Its translation is CASSETHRLAGRTDTQYF.

J is TRBJ2-1 and V is TRBV4-2; 9 positions agree with TRBD1. The CDR3 totals 16 residues. Germline assignment: CDR1 LGHNA and CDR2 YNFKEQ. V was clipped by 0 bases and J by 8 bases; unmatched bases: 8. Here the CDR3 reads CASSQDTQGAGYEQFF. CDR3 DNA: TGTGCCAGCAGCCAAGATACACAGGGGGCGGGCTATGAGCAGTTCTTC.

This clonotype was seen a handful of times. The rearrangement joins TRBV30 to TRBJ2-1; TRBD2 aligns across 7 bases. The CDR3 loop spans 13 amino acids. Trimming took 8 bases from V and 12 from J; bases not matched to a gene: 16. The V gene's germline CDR1 is GTSNPN and CDR2 SVGIG (reference sequence). The CDR3 coding sequence is TGTGCCGGAGATCAAGCGTCCCAGCGGGGGCAGTTCTTC. Translated, it gives CAGDQASQRGQFF.

This chain joins TRBV20-1 and TRBJ2-7, with 11 bases matching TRBD1. The CDR3 consists of 16 residues. V shed 6 bases, J shed 4 bases, and the junction held 14 bases outside the gene matches. Germline lookup yields CDR1 DFQATT and CDR2 SNEGSKA (reference sequence). CDR3 protein: CSALRTGGSLSYEQYF. In DNA, the CDR3 is TGCAGTGCCCTAAGGACAGGGGGCTCTTTATCGTACGAGCAGTACTTC.

Concerning this clonotype: This clone may be a read error of a much larger clone one base away. This sequence joins TRBV11-2 and TRBJ2-7, with TRBD1 matching over 8 bases. Germline CDR1 and CDR2: SGHAT and FQNNGV. CDR3 length equals 13 residues. The V segment lost 6 bases and the J segment 3 bases; nucleotides outside the gene matches: 4. The CDR3: CASRGQDDYEQYF. CDR3 DNA: TGTGCCAGCAGGGGACAGGACGACTACGAGCAGTACTTC.

This clonotype was found many times. The genes are TRBV7-2 and TRBJ2-5, with 9 bases identical to TRBD2. The CDR3 runs 18 residues. Trimming took 4 bases from V and 5 from J; bases not matched to a gene: 17. Looked up from germline, CDR1 is SGHTA and CDR2 is FQGNSA. CDR3 bases: TGTGCCAGCAGCTCGGGAGGTCTAGCGGGGATGGGATTGGAGACCCAGTACTTC. Amino acid sequence: CASSSGGLAGMGLETQYF.

The chain is built from TRBV7-9 and TRBJ1-6; D is uncertain. CDR1 and CDR2 (germline): SEHNR, FQNEAQ (reference sequence). The CDR3 sequence is 14 residues long. The V end was cut by 4 bases, the J end by 5 bases, with 9 bases between. The chain's CDR3 is CASSSSSNNSPLHF. The DNA for the CDR3 is TGTGCCAGCAGCTCCAGCAGTAATAATTCACCCCTCCACTTT.

This clonotype came up once. The likely explanation is a read error, given a far larger clone one base away. The CDR3 does not close with the conserved phenylalanine or tryptophan, likely indicating a read error. The CDR3 DNA is TGTGCCAGCTCGGCGGGGGGTATGAACACTGAAGCTTTCTTA. As protein: CASSAGGMNTEAFL. The J gene is TRBJ1-1, the V gene TRBV6-1, with D tentatively TRBD1 (5 bases). Trimming took 8 bases from V and 0 from J, leaving 13 bases between them. This CDR3 spans 14 amino acids. Germline V gene data show CDR1 as MNHNS and CDR2 as SASEGT.

This chain uses TRBV28 with TRBJ2-7; D is possibly TRBD1 (5 bases). Germline assignment: CDR1 MDHEN and CDR2 SYDVKM. V was shortened by 6 bases and J by 2 bases, with 11 bases between the two germline ends. This CDR3 spans 13 amino acids. Here the CDR3 reads CASSPPTAYEQYF. Here the CDR3 DNA reads TGTGCCAGCAGCCCCCCGACAGCCTACGAGCAGTACTTC.

J is TRBJ1-4 and V is TRBV10-3; D is uncertain. In germline, CDR1 is ENHRY, CDR2 SYGVKD. The CDR3 extends over 16 amino acids. Trimming shortened V by 5 bases and J by 7 bases, and 20 bases separated the two germline ends. CDR3: CAISPALKPSSEKLFF. In nucleotides, the CDR3 is TGTGCCATCAGTCCCGCACTCAAGCCGAGTTCTGAAAAACTGTTTTTT.

There are many counts of this clonotype. CDR3 amino acids: CASSSIAYEQYF. CDR3 nucleotide sequence: TGTGCCAGCAGCTCAATAGCGTACGAGCAGTACTTC. The chain has TRBV7-9 and TRBJ2-7, with D possibly being TRBD2 (5 bases). The CDR3 runs 12 residues. V lost 4 bases and J lost 4, with 8 bases in between. Germline values: CDR1 SEHNR, CDR2 FQNEAQ (reference sequence).

This clonotype showed up many times. V usage is TRBV5-1 and J usage is TRBJ2-1; 7 positions agree with TRBD2. This CDR3 has 16 amino acids. Germline V gene sequence: CDR1 SGHRS, CDR2 YFSETQ. V shed 5 bases, J shed 9 bases, and the junction held 17 bases outside the gene matches. DNA for the CDR3: TGCGCCAGCAGATTAAGTGGGGGGGTCCTCAAGGCTGAGCAGTTCTTC. It encodes CASRLSGGVLKAEQFF.

This clonotype appeared once. The V gene is TRBV20-1, the J gene TRBJ2-2; the match to TRBD2 covers 9 bases. CDR3 length: 14 amino acids. Looked up from germline, CDR1 is DFQATT and CDR2 is SNEGSKA (reference sequence). Trimming took 7 bases from V and 5 from J; bases not matched to a gene: 8. This chain's CDR3 is CSGDSGRVTGELFF. Here the CDR3 DNA reads TGCAGTGGGGATAGCGGGAGAGTGACCGGGGAGCTGTTTTTT.

V and J are TRBV10-1 and TRBJ1-5; D ambiguous. The ends were cut back, 4 bases at V and 0 bases at J, with 10 bases in the middle. The CDR3 totals 15 residues. The germline V gene has CDR1 WNHNN and CDR2 SYGVQD (reference sequence). The CDR3 reads CASSGLQVSNQPQHF. The CDR3 DNA sequence: TGCGCCAGCAGTGGACTACAAGTTAGCAATCAGCCCCAGCATTTT.

This clonotype was seen at least ten times. The chain combines TRBV2 with TRBJ2-7; 10 bases agree with TRBD2. V shed 2 bases, J shed 4 bases, and the junction held 8 bases outside the gene matches. CDR3 length: 16 residues. Germline values: CDR1 SNHLY, CDR2 FYNNEI. In DNA, the CDR3 is TGTGCCAGCAGTGAAAGCGGGAGGGCTTTTCGGTACGAGCAGTACTTC. It is translated as CASSESGRAFRYEQYF.

The V gene is TRBV5-4, the J gene TRBJ2-3; 13 bases fit TRBD2. The V and J ends lost 4 bases and 1 base, in that order; junction bases with no gene match: 9. Germline V gives CDR1 SGHNT, CDR2 YYREEE (reference sequence). The CDR3 covers 18 residues. The DNA of the CDR3 is TGTGCCAGCAGCGTACTTTCTGGACTAGCGGGGGGCACAGATACGCAGTATTTT. This translates into CASSVLSGLAGGTDTQYF. Filled out from reference TRBV5-4 and TRBJ2-3, the complete variable domain reads ETGVTQSPTHLIKTRGQQVTLRCSSQSGHNTVSWYQQALGQGPQFIFQYYREEENGRGNFPPRFSGLQFPNYSSELNVNALELDDSALYLCASSVLSGLAGGTDTQYFGPGTRLTVL.

The sample holds a few counts of this clonotype. The CDR3 here is CASRTGLAGLDPEQFF. As DNA, the CDR3 is TGTGCCAGCAGAACGGGACTAGCGGGTCTTGACCCTGAGCAGTTCTTC. V gene TRBV28 combines with J gene TRBJ2-1, with 12 bases aligning to TRBD2. Germline values: CDR1 MDHEN, CDR2 SYDVKM. CDR3 length: 16 residues. J gave up 9 bases and V 6 bases, and 12 bases lay outside the gene matches.

The sample holds many counts of this clonotype. CDR3 coding DNA: TGTGCCAGCAGCTTAGAAGGGGTCAGTCCCCTGGGGGACGAGCAGTACTTC. This gives the protein CASSLEGVSPLGDEQYF. The chain joins TRBV7-9 to TRBJ2-7; D could derive from TRBD1 or TRBD2 (5 bases each). Germline CDR1 is SEHNR and CDR2 is FQNEAQ (reference sequence). Trimming pared 1 base from V and 5 bases from J, leaving 21 bases between. The length of the CDR3 is 17 residues.

In its sample, this clonotype was seen many times. The chain uses TRBV28 and TRBJ2-7, with 9 bases that match TRBD2. Per germline, CDR1 MDHEN and CDR2 SYDVKM. The CDR3 consists of 15 residues. The junction had 5 bases not matched to a gene; V was cut back by 2 bases and J by 3 bases. The CDR3 loop is CASSLGTSRFYEQYF. CDR3 in DNA: TGTGCCAGCAGTTTAGGGACTAGCAGATTCTACGAGCAGTACTTC. The full variable domain, rest sourced from reference TRBV28 and TRBJ2-7, is DVKVTQSSRYLVKRTGEKVFLECVQDMDHENMFWYRQDPGLGLRLIYFSYDVKMKEKGDIPEGYSVSREKKERFSLILESASTNQTSMYLCASSLGTSRFYEQYFGPGTRLTVT.

This clonotype has more than one count but fewer than ten. The chain recombines TRBV19 with TRBJ2-2; TRBD1 matches at 7 bases. The CDR3 sequence is 13 residues long. Germline V gene data show CDR1 as LNHDA and CDR2 as SQIVND (reference sequence). Unmatched junction bases numbered 4, after V lost 8 bases and J lost 4 bases. Here the CDR3 reads CASEDRFTGELFF. As DNA, the CDR3 is TGTGCCAGTGAGGACAGGTTCACCGGGGAGCTGTTTTTT.

This clonotype was counted ten times or more. The chain uses TRBV7-3 and TRBJ2-3, with D possibly matching TRBD2 (6 bases). CDR1 is SGHTA, CDR2 FQGTGA, per germline. This CDR3 region has 17 residues. V lost 2 bases, J lost 3 bases, and 18 bases lay in between. The CDR3 is CASSLSRLAGGTDTQYF. The CDR3 DNA is TGTGCCAGCAGCTTATCTCGGCTAGCCGGGGGTACAGATACGCAGTATTTT. Filled out from reference TRBV7-3 and TRBJ2-3, the complete variable domain reads GAGVSQTPSNKVTEKGKYVELRCDPISGHTALYWYRQSLGQGPEFLIYFQGTGAADDSGLPNDRFFAVRPEGSVSTLKIQRTERGDSAVYLCASSLSRLAGGTDTQYFGPGTRLTVL.

The V call is TRBV27, the J call TRBJ1-6; unclear D gene. Trimming shortened V by 0 bases and J by 0 bases, and 6 bases separated the two germline ends. This CDR3 has 16 residues. Germline V gene lookup returns CDR1 MNHEY and CDR2 SMNVEV (reference sequence). CDR3 residues: CASSLSRSSYNSPLHF. CDR3 nucleotide sequence: TGTGCCAGCAGTTTATCAAGGAGCTCCTATAATTCACCCCTCCACTTT.

This clonotype has only a few counts. The gene calls are TRBV14 and TRBJ1-2; D remains unclear. Trimming shortened V by 0 bases and J by 2 bases, and 16 bases separated the two germline ends. CDR3 length equals 17 residues. Germline CDR1 is SGHDN and CDR2 is FVKESK. The CDR3 reads CASSQDLPTAVNYGYTF. The CDR3 coding sequence is TGTGCCAGCAGCCAAGACCTTCCGACGGCTGTCAACTATGGCTACACCTTC. The full variable domain, rest sourced from reference TRBV14 and TRBJ1-2, is EAGVTQFPSHSVIEKGQTVTLRCDPISGHDNLYWYRRVMGKEIKFLLHFVKESKQDESGMPNNRFLAERTGGTYSTLKVQPAELEDSGVYFCASSQDLPTAVNYGYTFGSGTRLTVV.

A note on this clonotype: A much larger clonotype is one base distant, so this may be a read error. The chain uses TRBV2 and TRBJ1-4; 10 bases are shared with TRBD1. The CDR3 is 14 residues long. Germline V gives CDR1 SNHLY, CDR2 FYNNEI. V was clipped by 6 bases and J by 6 bases; unmatched bases: 4. The CDR3 DNA follows: TGTGCCAGCAGAGCCGGGACAGGGGATGAAAAACTGTTTTTT. This codes for CASRAGTGDEKLFF. Supplemented by reference TRBV2 and TRBJ1-4, the full variable domain reads EPEVTQTPSHQVTQMGQEVILRCVPISNHLYFYWYRQILGQKVEFLVSFYNNEISEKSEIFDDQFSVERPDGSNFTLKIRSTKLEDSAMYFCASRAGTGDEKLFFGSGTQLSVL.